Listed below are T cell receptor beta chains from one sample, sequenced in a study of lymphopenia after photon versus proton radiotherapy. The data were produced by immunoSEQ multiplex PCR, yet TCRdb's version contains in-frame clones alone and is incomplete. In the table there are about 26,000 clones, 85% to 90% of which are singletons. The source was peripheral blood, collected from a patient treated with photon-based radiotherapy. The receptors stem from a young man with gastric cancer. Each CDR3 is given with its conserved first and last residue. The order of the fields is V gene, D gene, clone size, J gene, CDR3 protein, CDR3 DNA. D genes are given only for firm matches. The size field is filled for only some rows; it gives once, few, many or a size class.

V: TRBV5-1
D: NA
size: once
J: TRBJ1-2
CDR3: CASSLESANYGYTF
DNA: TGCGCCAGCAGCTTGGAGTCCGCTAACTATGGCTACACCTTC

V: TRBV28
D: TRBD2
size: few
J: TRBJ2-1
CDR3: CASSLSGRHNEQFF
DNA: TGTGCCAGCAGTTTAAGCGGGAGACACAATGAGCAGTTCTTC

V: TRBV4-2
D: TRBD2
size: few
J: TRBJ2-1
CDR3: CASSQAAGGYNEQFF
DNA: TGTGCCAGCAGCCAAGCGGCGGGGGGTTACAATGAGCAGTTCTTC

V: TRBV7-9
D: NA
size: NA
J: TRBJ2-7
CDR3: CASSDRDYEQYF
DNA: TGTGCCAGCAGTGACCGGGACTACGAGCAGTACTTC

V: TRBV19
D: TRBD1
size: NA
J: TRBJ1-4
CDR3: CASSMTEGAGEKLFF
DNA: TGTGCCAGTAGTATGACCGAGGGGGCCGGTGAAAAACTGTTTTTT

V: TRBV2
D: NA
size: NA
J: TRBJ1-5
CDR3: CASSTDRWGNQPQHF
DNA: TGTGCCAGCAGTACCGACAGGTGGGGCAATCAGCCCCAGCATTTT

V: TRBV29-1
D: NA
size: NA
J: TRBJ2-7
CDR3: CSVGAGPYEQYF
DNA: TGCAGCGTCGGGGCAGGACCCTACGAGCAGTACTTC

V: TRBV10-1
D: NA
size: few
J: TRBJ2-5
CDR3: CASSVRAQETQYF
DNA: TGCGCCAGCAGTGTCCGGGCTCAAGAGACCCAGTACTTC

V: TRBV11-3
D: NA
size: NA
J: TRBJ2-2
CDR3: CASSLGLRTGELFF
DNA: TGTGCCAGCAGCTTAGGGCTACGCACCGGGGAGCTGTTTTTT

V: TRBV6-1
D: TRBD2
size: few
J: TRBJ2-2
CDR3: CASRILAGNTGELFF
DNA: TGTGCCAGCAGGATACTAGCGGGAAACACCGGGGAGCTGTTTTTT

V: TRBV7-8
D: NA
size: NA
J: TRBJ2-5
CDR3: CASSLLDRTYGRARETQYF
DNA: TGTGCCAGCAGCTTATTGGACAGGACCTACGGGAGGGCCCGGGAGACCCAGTACTTC

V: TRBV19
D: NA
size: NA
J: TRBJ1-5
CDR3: CATQDRTHSNQPQHF
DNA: TGTGCCACTCAAGACAGGACCCATAGCAATCAGCCCCAGCATTTT

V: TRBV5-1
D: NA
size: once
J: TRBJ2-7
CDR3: CASSLYHDRLRSYEQYF
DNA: TGCGCCAGCAGCTTGTATCACGACAGACTGAGATCCTACGAGCAGTACTTC

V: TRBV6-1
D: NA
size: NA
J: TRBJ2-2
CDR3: CASSEFQRDTGELFF
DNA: TGTGCCAGCAGTGAATTCCAGAGAGACACCGGGGAGCTGTTTTTT

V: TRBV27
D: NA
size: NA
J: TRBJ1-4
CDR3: CASSSGNEKLFF
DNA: TGTGCCAGCAGTTCGGGGAATGAAAAACTGTTTTTT

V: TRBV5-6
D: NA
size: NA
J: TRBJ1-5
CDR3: CASSYGAYQPQHF
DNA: TGTGCCAGCAGTTATGGGGCATATCAGCCCCAGCATTTT